These T cell receptor beta chains were read from a single sample in a study of cytomegalovirus exposure and HLA in healthy donors. Sequencing was performed with immunoSEQ multiplex PCR; in TCRdb, only in-frame clones are kept and a portion is missing. The sample records some 200,000 clones, around 80% being singletons. The sequenced material came from PBMCs. The source is a woman in her sixties in good health and CMV-seropositive. The CDR3 runs from the conserved cysteine through the conserved F or W. D genes are given only for firm matches. A row's size may be missing; if present it is once, few, many or a size class.

size	V	J	D	DNA	CDR3
-	TRBV6-1	TRBJ1-3	-	TGTGCCAGCAGTGTTGTCCCGAGCTCTGGAAACACCATATATTTT	CASSVVPSSGNTIYF
-	TRBV7-9	TRBJ2-4	-	TGTGCCAGCAGCTGGGACATCAACATTCAGTACTTC	CASSWDINIQYF
-	TRBV30	TRBJ1-5	TRBD1	TGTGCCTGGAGTGTGGGACAGATATACCAGCCCCAGCATTTT	CAWSVGQIYQPQHF
-	TRBV30	TRBJ1-5	-	TGTGCCTGGAGCCGGACAGCCAATCAGCCCCAGCATTTT	CAWSRTANQPQHF
-	TRBV5-1	TRBJ2-1	TRBD2	TGCGCCAGCAGCTTTAGCGGGGGTGACTACAATGAGCAGTTCTTC	CASSFSGGDYNEQFF
-	TRBV5-1	TRBJ2-3	TRBD1	TGCGCCAGCAGCCTCGTCGGACAGGGGACAGATACGCAGTATTTT	CASSLVGQGTDTQYF
-	TRBV19	TRBJ2-6	-	TGTGCCAGTAGGGCAGGGGTCGGGGCCAACGTCCTGACTTTC	CASRAGVGANVLTF
-	TRBV6-4	TRBJ2-3	-	TGTGCCAGCAGTGGCGGGGTCACAGATACGCAGTATTTT	CASSGGVTDTQYF
-	TRBV18	TRBJ1-3	-	TGTGCCAGCTCACCTATCCCGGGACGGGGGTCTGGAAACACCATATATTTT	CASSPIPGRGSGNTIYF
-	TRBV5-4	TRBJ2-5	TRBD2	TGTGCCAGCACCCCAAGAGGACTAGCGGGAGAGGGAGAGACCCAGTACTTC	CASTPRGLAGEGETQYF
-	TRBV28	TRBJ2-7	TRBD2	TGTGCCAGCAGTTTCGGAAACCTGTTTGGGAGGGATTGGTACGAGCAGTACTTC	CASSFGNLFGRDWYEQYF
-	TRBV5-1	TRBJ2-7	TRBD2	TGCGCCAGCAGCAGATGGACTAGCGACTACGAGCAGTACTTC	CASSRWTSDYEQYF
-	TRBV5-5	TRBJ2-2	-	TGTGCCAGCAGCTTGGATCCCAGTTACCCCGGGGAGCTGTTTTTT	CASSLDPSYPGELFF
few	TRBV13	TRBJ2-1	-	TGTGCCAGCAGCTTAGGCGGATACGGGACTTACAATGAGCAGTTCTTC	CASSLGGYGTYNEQFF
-	TRBV6-1	TRBJ2-5	TRBD1	TGTGCCAGCAGAAGGACAGGGGTCGAACAAGAGACCCAGTACTTC	CASRRTGVEQETQYF
-	TRBV5-4	TRBJ2-1	TRBD2	TGTGCCAGCAGCTTGGGGGGAGGGGCCTACAATGAGCAGTTCTTC	CASSLGGGAYNEQFF
-	TRBV29-1	TRBJ2-1	TRBD2	TGCAGCGTTTGGGGGACTAGCGAATACAATGAGCAGTTCTTC	CSVWGTSEYNEQFF